The T cell receptor (beta chain) under discussion was sequenced for a study of T cell clonotyping in hematopoietic cell transplantation. The germline V and J ends were trimmed by 4 bases and 13 bases, with 5 bases remaining between them. The CDR3 has 9 amino acids. Germline V CDR1 and CDR2: MNHNS, SASEGT. Generated by immunoSEQ multiplex PCR, the TCRdb table keeps only in-frame clones and is missing some. The data contain over 10,000 clones, approximately 90% of them singletons. The source is a woman between 50 and 59 years old in good health. Some clones in this sample may be carry-over from other donors' samples. Sequencing input: peripheral blood mononuclear cells. The chain combines TRBV6-1 with TRBJ2-1; no clear D. The CDR3 nucleotides read TGTGCCAGCAGTGGCACCCAGTTCTTC. Amino acids: CASSGTQFF.